This T cell receptor beta chain appears in the sequencing data of a study of blood T cell repertoires in COVID-19. Study summary: From T cells, B-cell-depleted T cells, or PBMCs came the material, which was cDNA or gDNA.

V shed 7 bases, J shed 4 bases, and the junction held 9 bases outside the gene matches. Germline lookup yields CDR1 SEHNR and CDR2 FQNEAQ (reference sequence). The CDR3 totals 14 residues. Authors' analysis steps: Reference gene primer amplification in the assay estimated nucleated cell counts. Here immunoSEQ multiplex PCR was the method, and the copy in TCRdb shows in-frame clones only, minus some. The V and J calls and clone size were taken over from that table, and D and trimming were inferred from the DNA. The table shows more than 95,000 clones, with roughly 69% occurring only once. Sequenced: peripheral blood. The V call is TRBV7-9, the J call TRBJ1-2, with TRBD1 matching over 7 bases. This TCR was sampled from a woman in her 70s with acute or convalescent COVID-19. The CDR3 DNA sequence: TGTGCCAGCATCCGGACAGGCTCGGTCTATGGCTACACCTTC. Amino acid sequence: CASIRTGSVYGYTF.